This T cell receptor beta chain was documented in a study of CD8+CD57+ T cells in acquired aplastic anemia. Study as a whole: Yields of DNA that came from sorted CD4+ and CD8+ cells averaged roughly 3.3 ug.

The CDR3 contains 17 residues. Looked up from germline, CDR1 is LGHNA and CDR2 is YNFKEQ. V trimming: 1 base; J trimming: 1 base; junction bases outside the gene matches: 10. In patients chosen for sequencing, flow cytometry had shown CD8+CD57+ cell expansion. Study-wide results and limits: Researchers report that about 29 CD8+ CDR3 sequences appeared in both patients and controls. No significant patient-versus-control difference appeared in CD8+ Simpson's diversity.

A single count supports this clonotype. Its antigen is not known. Genomic DNA provided the template from which TCR beta VDJ and CDR3 profiles were obtained. MiXCR was run by TCRdb on the reads, yielding one entry per CDR3 protein. The sample yields approximately 180,000 distinct CDR3 sequences, around 48% seen once. Sequencing was carried out using sorted CD4+, CD8+, or CD8+CD57+ T cells (not recorded which) from PBMCs. This receptor was taken from a human donor with aplastic anemia. This chain connects TRBV4-2 to TRBJ2-7; the match to TRBD2 covers 7 bases. CDR3 sequence: CASSQGARTSGSYEQYF. For the CDR3, the DNA is TGTGCCAGCAGCCAAGGGGCGAGGACTAGTGGGTCCTACGAGCAGTACTTC.